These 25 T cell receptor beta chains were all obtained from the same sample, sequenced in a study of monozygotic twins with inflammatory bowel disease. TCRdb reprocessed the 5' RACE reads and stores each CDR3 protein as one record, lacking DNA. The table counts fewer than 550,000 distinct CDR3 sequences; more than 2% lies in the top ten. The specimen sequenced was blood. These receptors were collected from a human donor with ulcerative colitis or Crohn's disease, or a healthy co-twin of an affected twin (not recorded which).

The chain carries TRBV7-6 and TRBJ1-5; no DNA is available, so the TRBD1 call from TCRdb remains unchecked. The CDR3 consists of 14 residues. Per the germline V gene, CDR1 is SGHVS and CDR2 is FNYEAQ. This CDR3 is CASSSGAEGQPQHF.

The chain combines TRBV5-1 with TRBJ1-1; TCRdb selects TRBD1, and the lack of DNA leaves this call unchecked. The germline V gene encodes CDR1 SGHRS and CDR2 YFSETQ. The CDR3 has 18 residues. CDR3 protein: CASSIAGTGHSLNTEAFF.

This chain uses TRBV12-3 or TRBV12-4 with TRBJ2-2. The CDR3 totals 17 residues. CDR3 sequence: CASSFGPRHRSTGELFF.

The CDR3 is CSARSWSYNEQFF. V usage is TRBV20-1 and J usage is TRBJ2-1. The CDR3 has 13 amino acids. The germline gives CDR1 DFQATT, CDR2 SNEGSKA (reference sequence).

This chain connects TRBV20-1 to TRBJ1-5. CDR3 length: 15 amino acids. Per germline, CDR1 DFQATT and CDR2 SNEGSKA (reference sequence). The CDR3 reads CSARDFRDSNQPQHF.

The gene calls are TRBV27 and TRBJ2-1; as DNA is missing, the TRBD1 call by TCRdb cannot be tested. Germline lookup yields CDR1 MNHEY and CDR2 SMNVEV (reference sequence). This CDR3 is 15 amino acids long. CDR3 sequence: CASRPGGGAYNEQFF.

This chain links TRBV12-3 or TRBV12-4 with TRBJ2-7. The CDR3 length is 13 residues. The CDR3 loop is CASRVDGAYEQYF.

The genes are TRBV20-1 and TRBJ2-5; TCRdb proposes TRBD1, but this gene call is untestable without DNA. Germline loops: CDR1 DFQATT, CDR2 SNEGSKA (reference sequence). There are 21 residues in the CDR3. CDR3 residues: CSARDSSAPITRKNEEETQYF.

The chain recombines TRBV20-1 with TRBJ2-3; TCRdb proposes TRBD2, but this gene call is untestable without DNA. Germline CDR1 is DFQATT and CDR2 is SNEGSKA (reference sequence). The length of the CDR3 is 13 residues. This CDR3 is CSANPSGEDTQYF.

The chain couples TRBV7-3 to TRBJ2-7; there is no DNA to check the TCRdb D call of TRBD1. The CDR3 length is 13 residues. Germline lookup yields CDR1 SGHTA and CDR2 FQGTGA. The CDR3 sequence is CASSKQGSYEQYF.

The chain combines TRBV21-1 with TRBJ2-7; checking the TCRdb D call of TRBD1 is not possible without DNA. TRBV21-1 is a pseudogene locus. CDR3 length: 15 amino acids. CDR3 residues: CASSQSWDREYEQYF.

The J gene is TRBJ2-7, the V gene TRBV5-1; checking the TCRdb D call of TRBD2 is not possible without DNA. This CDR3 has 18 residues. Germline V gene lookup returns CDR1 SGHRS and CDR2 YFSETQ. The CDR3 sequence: CASSLPGLAGGPGGKQYF.

The CDR3 protein is CASSLNRQAYEQYF. The chain couples TRBV12-3 or TRBV12-4 to TRBJ2-7. This CDR3 comprises 14 residues.

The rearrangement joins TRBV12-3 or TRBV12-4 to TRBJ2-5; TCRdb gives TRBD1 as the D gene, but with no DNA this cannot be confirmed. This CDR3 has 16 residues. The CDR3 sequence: CASSYTGTATSRTQYF.

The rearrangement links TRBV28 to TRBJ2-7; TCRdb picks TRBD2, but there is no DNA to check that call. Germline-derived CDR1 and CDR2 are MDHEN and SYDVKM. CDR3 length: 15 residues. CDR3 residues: CASSLGPGAPFEQYF.

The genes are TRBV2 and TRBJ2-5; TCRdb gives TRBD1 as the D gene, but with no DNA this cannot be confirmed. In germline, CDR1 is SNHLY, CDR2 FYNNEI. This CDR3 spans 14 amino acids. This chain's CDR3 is CASSGGQYQETQYF.

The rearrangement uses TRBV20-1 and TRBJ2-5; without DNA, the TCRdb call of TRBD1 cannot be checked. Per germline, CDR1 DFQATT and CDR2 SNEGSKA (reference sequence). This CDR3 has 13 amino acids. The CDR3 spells CSAPGQDEETQYF.

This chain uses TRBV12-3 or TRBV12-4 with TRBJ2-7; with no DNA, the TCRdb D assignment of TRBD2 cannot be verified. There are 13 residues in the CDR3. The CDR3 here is CASSFGAPYEQYF.

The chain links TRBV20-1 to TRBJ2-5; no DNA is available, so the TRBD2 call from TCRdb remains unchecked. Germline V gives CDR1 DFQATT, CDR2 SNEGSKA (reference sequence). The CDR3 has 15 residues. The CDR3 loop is CSARDIRQGGETQYF.

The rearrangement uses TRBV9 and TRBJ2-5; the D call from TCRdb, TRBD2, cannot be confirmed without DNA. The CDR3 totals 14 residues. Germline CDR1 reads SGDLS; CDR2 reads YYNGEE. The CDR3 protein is CASSPRGTPETQYF.

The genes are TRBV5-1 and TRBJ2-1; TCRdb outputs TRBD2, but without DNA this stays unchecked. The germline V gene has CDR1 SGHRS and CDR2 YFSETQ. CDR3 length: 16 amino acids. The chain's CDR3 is CASSAGLAGPNNEQFF.

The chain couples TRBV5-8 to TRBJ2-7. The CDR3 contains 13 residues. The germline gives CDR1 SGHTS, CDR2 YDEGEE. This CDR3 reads CASSLESGYEQYF.

The CDR3 region is CASSRLTMAYEQYF. The V and J genes are TRBV6-1 and TRBJ2-7. Germline-derived CDR1 and CDR2 are MNHNS and SASEGT. The CDR3 has 14 amino acids.

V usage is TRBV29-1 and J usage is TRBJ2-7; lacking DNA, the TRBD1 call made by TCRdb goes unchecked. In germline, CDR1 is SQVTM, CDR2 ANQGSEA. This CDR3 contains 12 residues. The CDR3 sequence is CSVALQGKEQYF.

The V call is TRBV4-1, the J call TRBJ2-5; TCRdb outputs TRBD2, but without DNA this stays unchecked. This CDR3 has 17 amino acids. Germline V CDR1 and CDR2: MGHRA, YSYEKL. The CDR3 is CASSQGDPPLGQETQYF.